This TCR beta chain originates from a study of shared clonotypes between healthy human individuals. Subsets obtained from CD4+ cells comprised CD45RA+ naive and CD45RA-negative memory cells. Study-wide results and caveats: Researchers found naive subsets generally carried larger estimated richness than memory subsets.

This CDR3 region has 15 residues. Looked up from germline, CDR1 is MNHEY and CDR2 is SVGAGI. A single count supports this clone. Its antigen is still unknown. The table came from immunoSEQ multiplex PCR; TCRdb's copy has only in-frame clones and leaves some out. The sample has some 1,100,000 clones; around 78% are singletons. The sequence was collected from a man aged 18 to 29 in good health. Some clones in this sample may be carry-over from other donors' samples. The chain carries TRBV6-5 and TRBJ2-5, with 10 positions matching TRBD1. The J call may be faulty, since TRBJ2-7 better matches the DNA end. The specimen was memory CD4+ T cells from PBMCs. Noted subset: CD45RA-negative fraction. CDR3 sequence (DNA): TGTGCCAGCAGTTACCCCGGGACAGGGGTCTACGAGCAGTACTTC. This translates into CASSYPGTGVYEQYF.